One and the same sample provided the 27 T cell receptor beta chains below, sequenced in a study of T cells in localized non-small cell lung cancer. Libraries were prepared by immunoSEQ multiplex PCR; TCRdb keeps only in-frame clonotypes and omits some of them. Counted here are more than 30,000 clones, around 90% occurring once; the ten biggest clones make up under 5%. Here the sequenced sample was peripheral blood mononuclear cells, taken before any cancer treatment. The receptors were sampled from a woman aged 40-69 years with stage III lung adenocarcinoma.

This chain uses TRBV18 with TRBJ2-4; D is uncertain. The CDR3 spans 16 residues. The V and J ends lost 0 bases and 0 bases respectively, with 9 bases between them. Germline V gene sequence: CDR1 KGHSH, CDR2 LQKENI. The CDR3 region has the DNA TGTGCCAGCTCACCACCGGGCCCATTAGCCAAAAACATTCAGTACTTC. Translated: CASSPPGPLAKNIQYF.

The chain links TRBV11-2 to TRBJ2-6; D ambiguous. Per germline, CDR1 SGHAT and CDR2 FQNNGV. Trimming pared 3 bases from V and 4 bases from J, leaving 7 bases between. The CDR3 contains 14 residues. The CDR3 here is CASSFNVGANVLTF. CDR3 nucleotide sequence: TGTGCCAGCAGCTTCAACGTCGGGGCCAACGTCCTGACTTTC.

The chain is built from TRBV29-1 and TRBJ2-7, with D uncertain. The CDR3 has 12 amino acids. V lost 5 bases and J 6 bases, leaving 14 bases between the germline ends. The germline V gene encodes CDR1 SQVTM and CDR2 ANQGSEA. CDR3 nucleotides: TGCAGCGTTTCCGCGGCTCCGGGCGAGCAGTACTTC. Its protein product is CSVSAAPGEQYF.

The chain links TRBV29-1 to TRBJ2-1; 7 bases align to TRBD1. V shed 4 bases, J shed 7 bases, and the junction held 4 bases outside the gene matches. Germline CDR1 and CDR2: SQVTM and ANQGSEA. The CDR3 extends over 12 amino acids. CDR3: CSVVGTVNEQFF. The DNA of the CDR3 is TGCAGCGTTGTTGGGACAGTGAATGAGCAGTTCTTC.

The chain recombines TRBV5-1 with TRBJ2-3; perhaps TRBD1 as D (5 bases). Germline loops: CDR1 SGHRS, CDR2 YFSETQ. The V end was cut by 0 bases, the J end by 6 bases, with 14 bases between. CDR3 size: 15 residues. Here the CDR3 reads CASSLALGRMDTQYF. CDR3 DNA: TGCGCCAGCAGCTTGGCGCTGGGGCGCATGGATACGCAGTATTTT. Full variable domain (outside the CDR3, taken from reference TRBV5-1 and TRBJ2-3): KAGVTQTPRYLIKTRGQQVTLSCSPISGHRSVSWYQQTPGQGLQFLFEYFSETQRNKGNFPGRFSGRQFSNSRSEMNVSTLELGDSALYLCASSLALGRMDTQYFGPGTRLTVL.

As concerns this clone: A read error may produce the germline difference seen at one junction end. This sequence joins TRBV5-4 and TRBJ2-1; the D gene is possibly TRBD2 (5 bases). The germline CDR1 and CDR2 sequences are SGHNT and YYREEE (reference sequence). This CDR3 is built from 16 residues. The CDR3 region is CASSPKTGSNYDEQFF. The CDR3 DNA follows: TGTGCCAGCAGCCCCAAAACGGGATCCAACTACGATGAGCAGTTCTTC.

The chain uses TRBV23-1 and TRBJ2-1, with 10 bases matching TRBD2. TRBV23-1 is an ORF; its function is uncertain. CDR3 length: 24 amino acids. The V gene end was trimmed by 5 bases and the J gene end by 8 bases; junction bases not matched to a gene: 36. CDR3 residues: CASSVRYTAKALRAGGPQVDEQFF. CDR3 nucleotides: TGCGCCAGCAGTGTAAGGTATACAGCCAAAGCCCTTCGAGCGGGGGGGCCTCAGGTGGATGAGCAGTTCTTC.

The chain has TRBV7-3 and TRBJ2-7; D is unresolved. The germline V and J ends were trimmed by 0 bases and 5 bases, with 8 bases remaining between them. The CDR3 spans 13 residues. Germline values: CDR1 SGHTA, CDR2 FQGTGA. The chain's CDR3 is CASSLTRSHEQYF. CDR3 DNA: TGTGCCAGCAGCTTAACGAGGTCCCACGAGCAGTACTTC.

The chain links TRBV7-2 to TRBJ1-5; D gene ambiguous. The CDR3 is 15 residues long. V was shortened by 2 bases and J by 7 bases, with 15 bases between the two germline ends. The germline gives CDR1 SGHTA, CDR2 FQGNSA. The DNA for the CDR3 is TGTGCCAGCAGCTTATTCTCTCGGCAGGCACAGCCCCAGCATTTT. Amino acid sequence: CASSLFSRQAQPQHF.

The gene calls are TRBV27 and TRBJ1-4; D may be TRBD1 (5 bases). Deletions cut 0 bases from V and 8 bases from J, with 13 bases between. Germline V gene sequence: CDR1 MNHEY, CDR2 SMNVEV (reference sequence). The CDR3 has 15 residues. The CDR3 bases are TGTGCCAGCAGTTTATCCGGGGGGGAACGGGAAAAACTGTTTTTT. It translates to CASSLSGGEREKLFF.

The rearrangement links TRBV19 to TRBJ2-1, with D possibly being TRBD2 (6 bases). This CDR3 comprises 16 residues. Germline V gene lookup returns CDR1 LNHDA and CDR2 SQIVND (reference sequence). Trimming took off 3 bases at V and 1 base at J, with 13 bases between the two ends. The CDR3 loop reads CASSIPGGVSYNEQFF. CDR3 coding DNA: TGTGCCAGTAGTATTCCTGGAGGGGTTTCCTACAATGAGCAGTTCTTC.

The V and J genes are TRBV20-1 and TRBJ1-2; D is undetermined. Per germline, CDR1 DFQATT and CDR2 SNEGSKA (reference sequence). The CDR3 is made up of 11 amino acids. V was clipped by 3 bases and J by 4 bases, with 6 bases between them. Here the CDR3 reads CSASYGYGYTF. The CDR3 nucleotides read TGCAGTGCTAGCTACGGCTATGGCTACACCTTC.

This clone has a single count. The V and J genes are TRBV5-1 and TRBJ2-3, with a possible D match to TRBD1 (5 bases). V was clipped by 7 bases and J by 2 bases, with 11 bases between them. The CDR3 sequence is 13 residues long. The germline V gene has CDR1 SGHRS and CDR2 YFSETQ. CDR3 amino acids: CASYRQITDTQYF. CDR3 bases: TGCGCCAGCTACCGACAGATCACAGATACGCAGTATTTT.

This clone was recorded a few times. The chain employs TRBV28 and TRBJ2-7; 7 nucleotides match TRBD2. In germline, CDR1 is MDHEN, CDR2 SYDVKM. This CDR3 has 14 amino acids. The ends lost 2 bases at V and 5 bases at J; junction bases unmatched: 6. The CDR3 here is CASSLSGGSNEQYF. CDR3 DNA sequence: TGTGCCAGCAGTTTAAGCGGCGGGAGTAACGAGCAGTACTTC. Using reference TRBV28 and TRBJ2-7 for the parts outside the CDR3, the full variable domain is DVKVTQSSRYLVKRTGEKVFLECVQDMDHENMFWYRQDPGLGLRLIYFSYDVKMKEKGDIPEGYSVSREKKERFSLILESASTNQTSMYLCASSLSGGSNEQYFGPGTRLTVT.

The genes are TRBV2 and TRBJ2-7; D is uncertain. V was pared by 5 bases and J by 9 bases, with 11 bases between. Germline loops: CDR1 SNHLY, CDR2 FYNNEI. CDR3 length equals 11 residues. CDR3 region: CASSMAERQYF. CDR3 coding DNA: TGTGCCAGCAGTATGGCAGAAAGGCAGTACTTC.

The DNA for the CDR3 is TGTGCCAGCAGCTCCTCGTACGAGGGCTACACCTTC. It yields the protein CASSSSYEGYTF. J is TRBJ1-2 and V is TRBV7-2, with D hard to call. The CDR3 contains 12 residues. The V end lost 4 bases, the J end lost 8 bases, and 11 bases lay between the germline ends. CDR1 is SGHTA and CDR2 is FQGNSA in the germline V gene.

The CDR3 here is CASSRDGFTGELFF. The DNA of the CDR3 is TGTGCCAGCAGCCGAGATGGGTTCACCGGGGAGCTGTTTTTT. The chain is built from TRBV28 and TRBJ2-2; D remains unclear. Trimming took 6 bases from V and 4 from J, leaving 12 bases between them. This CDR3 comprises 14 residues. CDR1 is MDHEN, CDR2 SYDVKM, per germline.

The chain combines TRBV6-6 with TRBJ2-5; TRBD2 aligns across 9 bases. The V and J ends lost 6 bases and 4 bases, in that order; junction bases with no gene match: 9. This CDR3 is built from 15 residues. Germline V gene data show CDR1 as MNHNY and CDR2 as SVGAGI (reference sequence). The CDR3 DNA sequence: TGTGCCAGCAGCCCCAGTGCGGGAGGGCGAGAGACCCAGTACTTC. Its protein product is CASSPSAGGRETQYF.

The gene calls are TRBV30 and TRBJ1-2, with D possibly TRBD1 on 5 matching bases. Between the trimmed V and J ends, which lost 0 bases and 7 bases, there was a span of 12 bases. The CDR3 consists of 13 residues. CDR1 and CDR2 (germline): GTSNPN, SVGIG (reference sequence). CDR3 nucleotides: TGTGCCTGGAGTGTGGGGACCGTGGGTGGCTACACCTTC. Protein product: CAWSVGTVGGYTF.

V and J are TRBV2 and TRBJ1-2; tentative D call: TRBD1 (5 bases). The V gene lost 7 bases and the J gene lost 7 bases, with 28 bases spanning the gap. Germline CDR1 and CDR2: SNHLY and FYNNEI. The CDR3 has 17 amino acids. CDR3 DNA: TGTGCCAGCATCGGTCTACTCGAACGCCAGGGATATGGTGGCTACACCTTC. Protein sequence: CASIGLLERQGYGGYTF.

The rearrangement joins TRBV5-1 to TRBJ2-2; weak D call: TRBD2 (6 bases). V was cut by 0 bases and J by 1 base, with 10 bases left in between. The CDR3 is 16 residues long. Germline V gives CDR1 SGHRS, CDR2 YFSETQ. The CDR3 here is CASSLDGGVNTGELFF. CDR3 bases: TGCGCCAGCAGCTTGGATGGAGGGGTGAACACCGGGGAGCTGTTTTTT.

The chain is built from TRBV6-6 and TRBJ2-1; 9 positions agree with TRBD1. Trimming cost V 2 bases and J 4 bases; bases outside gene matches: 6. The CDR3 runs to 16 residues. Germline CDR1 and CDR2: MNHNY and SVGAGI (reference sequence). The CDR3, as DNA: TGTGCCAGCAGTTACGGGACAGGGTTAATTTACAATGAGCAGTTCTTC. This translates into CASSYGTGLIYNEQFF.

The genes are TRBV5-1 and TRBJ2-7, with D perhaps matching TRBD2 (6 bases). The CDR3 totals 14 residues. In germline, CDR1 is SGHRS, CDR2 YFSETQ. V was clipped by 7 bases and J by 4 bases, with 18 bases between them. The CDR3 sequence: CASALGLGLYEQYF. The CDR3 coding sequence is TGCGCCAGCGCCCTCGGACTGGGACTTTACGAGCAGTACTTC.

V is TRBV7-3 and J is TRBJ2-3, with 12 bases matching TRBD2. V was pared by 5 bases and J by 2 bases, with 8 bases of the junction left unmatched. This CDR3 has 17 residues. CDR1 is SGHTA, CDR2 FQGTGA, per germline. The CDR3 loop reads CASSPGLAGWFTDTQYF. In DNA form, the CDR3 reads TGTGCCAGCAGCCCCGGACTAGCGGGGTGGTTCACAGATACGCAGTATTTT.

This clone occurred a few times. This chain joins TRBV27 and TRBJ1-2; TRBD1 matches 9 bases. CDR1 and CDR2 from the germline V gene are MNHEY and SMNVEV (reference sequence). The J segment lost 7 bases and the V segment lost 6 bases, leaving 15 bases of the junction unmatched. The CDR3 is 16 amino acids. The CDR3: CASSLTEQGAIGGYTF. As DNA, the CDR3 is TGTGCCAGCAGCCTCACCGAACAGGGGGCGATCGGTGGCTACACCTTC.

The V call is TRBV2, the J call TRBJ2-1; no clear D gene. Trimming shortened V by 4 bases and J by 3 bases, and 7 bases separated the two germline ends. The germline gives CDR1 SNHLY, CDR2 FYNNEI. CDR3 length: 13 residues. CDR3 amino acids: CASSVGDYNEQFF. The CDR3 DNA is TGTGCCAGCAGTGTAGGTGACTACAATGAGCAGTTCTTC.

The genes are TRBV19 and TRBJ2-7; 10 bases are shared with TRBD2. From germline, CDR1 is LNHDA and CDR2 SQIVND (reference sequence). Germline trimming cut 3 bases from V and 4 bases from J; bases unmatched to any gene: 3. The CDR3 is 14 residues long. The CDR3 region has the DNA TGTGCCAGTAGTATGCAACTAGCGGGATACGAGCAGTACTTC. This sequence encodes CASSMQLAGYEQYF.